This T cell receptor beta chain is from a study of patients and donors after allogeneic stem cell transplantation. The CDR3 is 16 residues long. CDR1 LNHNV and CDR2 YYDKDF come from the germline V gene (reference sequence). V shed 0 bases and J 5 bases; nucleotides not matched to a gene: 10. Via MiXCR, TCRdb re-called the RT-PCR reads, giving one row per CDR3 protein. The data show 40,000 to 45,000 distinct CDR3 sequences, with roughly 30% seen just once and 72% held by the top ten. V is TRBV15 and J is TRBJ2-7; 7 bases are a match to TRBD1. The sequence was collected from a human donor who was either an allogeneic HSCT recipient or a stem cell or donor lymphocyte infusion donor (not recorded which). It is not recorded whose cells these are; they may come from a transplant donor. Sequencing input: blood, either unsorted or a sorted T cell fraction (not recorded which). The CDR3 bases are TGTGCCACCAGCAGAGATTTGAGAGGGGGCATCGACGAGCAGTACTTC. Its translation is CATSRDLRGGIDEQYF.